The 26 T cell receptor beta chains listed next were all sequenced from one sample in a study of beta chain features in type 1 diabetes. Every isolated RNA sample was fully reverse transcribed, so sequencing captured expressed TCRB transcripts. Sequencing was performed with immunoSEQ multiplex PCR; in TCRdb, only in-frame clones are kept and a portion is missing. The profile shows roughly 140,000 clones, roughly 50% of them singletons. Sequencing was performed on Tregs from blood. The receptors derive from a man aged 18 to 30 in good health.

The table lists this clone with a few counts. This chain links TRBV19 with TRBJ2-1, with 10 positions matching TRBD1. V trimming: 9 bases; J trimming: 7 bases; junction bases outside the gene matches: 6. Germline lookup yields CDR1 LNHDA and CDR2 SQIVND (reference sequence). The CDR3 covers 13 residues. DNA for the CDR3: TGTGCCAGCCGACAGGGGGCCGTAAATGAGCAGTTCTTC. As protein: CASRQGAVNEQFF.

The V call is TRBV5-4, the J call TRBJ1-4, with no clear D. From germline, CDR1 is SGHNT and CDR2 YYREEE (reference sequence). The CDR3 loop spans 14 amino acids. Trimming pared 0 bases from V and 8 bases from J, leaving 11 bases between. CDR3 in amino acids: CASSLGRSGEKLFF. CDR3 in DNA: TGTGCCAGCAGCTTGGGACGTTCGGGAGAAAAACTGTTTTTT.

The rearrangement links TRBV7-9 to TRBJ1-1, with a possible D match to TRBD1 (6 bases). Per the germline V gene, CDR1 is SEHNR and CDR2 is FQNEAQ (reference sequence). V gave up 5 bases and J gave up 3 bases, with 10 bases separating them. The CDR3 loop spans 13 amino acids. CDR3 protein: CASSEYRDTEAFF. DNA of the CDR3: TGTGCCAGCAGCGAATACAGGGACACTGAAGCTTTCTTT.

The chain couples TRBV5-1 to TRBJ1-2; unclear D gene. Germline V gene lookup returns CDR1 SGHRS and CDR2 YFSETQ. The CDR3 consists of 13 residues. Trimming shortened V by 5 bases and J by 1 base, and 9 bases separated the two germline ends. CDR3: CASRAVNNYGYTF. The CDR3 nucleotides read TGCGCCAGCAGGGCGGTGAATAACTATGGCTACACCTTC.

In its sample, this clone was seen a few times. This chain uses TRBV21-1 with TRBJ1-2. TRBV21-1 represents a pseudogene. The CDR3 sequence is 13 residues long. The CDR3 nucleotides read TGTGCCAGCTGGGGGGGGGCAGACTATGGCTACACCTTC. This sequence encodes CASWGGADYGYTF.

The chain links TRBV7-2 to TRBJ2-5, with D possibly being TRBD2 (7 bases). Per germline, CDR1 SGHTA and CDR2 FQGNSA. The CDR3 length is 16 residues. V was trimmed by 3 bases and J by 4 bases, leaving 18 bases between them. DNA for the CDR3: TGTGCCAGCAGCTTGGGTTTTGGGGGGGCGGGAGAGACCCAGTACTTC. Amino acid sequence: CASSLGFGGAGETQYF.

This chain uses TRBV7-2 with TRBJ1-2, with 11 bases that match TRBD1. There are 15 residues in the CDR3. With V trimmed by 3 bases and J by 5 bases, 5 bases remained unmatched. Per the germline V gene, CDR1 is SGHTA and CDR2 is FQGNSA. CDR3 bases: TGTGCCAGCAGCTTGGACAGGGGGCCAATATATGGCTACACCTTC. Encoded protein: CASSLDRGPIYGYTF.

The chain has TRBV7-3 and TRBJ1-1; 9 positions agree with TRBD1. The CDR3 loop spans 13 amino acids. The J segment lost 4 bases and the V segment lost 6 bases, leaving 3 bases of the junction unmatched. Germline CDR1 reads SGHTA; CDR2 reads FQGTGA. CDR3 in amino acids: CASRATGGTEAFF. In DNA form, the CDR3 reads TGTGCCAGCAGAGCGACAGGGGGCACTGAAGCTTTCTTT.

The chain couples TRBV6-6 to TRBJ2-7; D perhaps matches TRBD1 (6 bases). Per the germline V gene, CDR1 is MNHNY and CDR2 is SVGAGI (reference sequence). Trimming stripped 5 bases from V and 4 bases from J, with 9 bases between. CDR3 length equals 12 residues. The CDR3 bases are TGTGCCAGCAGTGTGCAGGGGTACGAGCAGTACTTC. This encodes CASSVQGYEQYF.

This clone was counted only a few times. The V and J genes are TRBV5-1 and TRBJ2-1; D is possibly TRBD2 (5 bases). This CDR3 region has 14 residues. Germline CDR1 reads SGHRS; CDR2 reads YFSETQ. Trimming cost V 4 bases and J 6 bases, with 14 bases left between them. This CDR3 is CASSPFNAGNEQFF. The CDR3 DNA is TGCGCCAGCAGCCCCTTCAATGCGGGCAATGAGCAGTTCTTC.

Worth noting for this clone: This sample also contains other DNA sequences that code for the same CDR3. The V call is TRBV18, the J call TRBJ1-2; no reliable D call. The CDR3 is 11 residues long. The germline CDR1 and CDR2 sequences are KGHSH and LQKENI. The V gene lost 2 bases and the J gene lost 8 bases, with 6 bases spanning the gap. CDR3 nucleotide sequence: TGTGCCAGCTCACCAGGCGGCGGCTACACCTTC. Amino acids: CASSPGGGYTF.

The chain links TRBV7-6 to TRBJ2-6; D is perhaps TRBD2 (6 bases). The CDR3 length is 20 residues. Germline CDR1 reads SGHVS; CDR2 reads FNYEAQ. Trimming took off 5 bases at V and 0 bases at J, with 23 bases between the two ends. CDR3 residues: CASSTRVGGKAFSGANVLTF. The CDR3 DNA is TGTGCCAGCAGCACGCGAGTGGGGGGAAAGGCCTTCTCTGGGGCCAACGTCCTGACTTTC.

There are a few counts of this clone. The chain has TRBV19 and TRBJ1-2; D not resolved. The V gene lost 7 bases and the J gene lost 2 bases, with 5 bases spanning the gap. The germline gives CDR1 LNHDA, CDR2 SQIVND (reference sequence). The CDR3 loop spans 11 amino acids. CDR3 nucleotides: TGTGCCAGTACCCAGAACTATGGCTACACCTTC. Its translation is CASTQNYGYTF.

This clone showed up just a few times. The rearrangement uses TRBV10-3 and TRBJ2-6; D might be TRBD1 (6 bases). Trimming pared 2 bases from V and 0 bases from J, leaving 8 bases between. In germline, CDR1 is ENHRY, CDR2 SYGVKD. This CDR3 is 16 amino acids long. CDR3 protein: CAISERGNSGANVLTF. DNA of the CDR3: TGTGCCATCAGTGAGAGGGGGAACTCTGGGGCCAACGTCCTGACTTTC.

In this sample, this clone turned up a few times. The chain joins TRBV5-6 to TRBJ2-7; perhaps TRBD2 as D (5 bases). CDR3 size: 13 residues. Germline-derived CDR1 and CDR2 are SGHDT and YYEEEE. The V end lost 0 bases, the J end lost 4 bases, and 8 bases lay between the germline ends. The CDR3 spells CASSLGGLYEQYF. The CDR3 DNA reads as TGTGCCAGCAGCTTGGGCGGACTTTACGAGCAGTACTTC.

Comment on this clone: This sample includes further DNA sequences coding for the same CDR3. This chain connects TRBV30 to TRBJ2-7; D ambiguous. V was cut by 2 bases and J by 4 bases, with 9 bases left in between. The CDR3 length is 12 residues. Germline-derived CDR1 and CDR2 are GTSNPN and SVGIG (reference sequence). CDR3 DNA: TGTGCCTGGAGTCCAACTTCGTACGAGCAGTACTTC. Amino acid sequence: CAWSPTSYEQYF.

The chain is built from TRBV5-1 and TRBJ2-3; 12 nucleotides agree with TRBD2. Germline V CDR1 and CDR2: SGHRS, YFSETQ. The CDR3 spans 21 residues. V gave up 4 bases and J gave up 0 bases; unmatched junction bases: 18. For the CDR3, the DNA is TGCGCCAGCAGCCCGGCCCCGACTAGCGGGAGTAAGATCGGTAGCACAGATACGCAGTATTTT. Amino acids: CASSPAPTSGSKIGSTDTQYF.

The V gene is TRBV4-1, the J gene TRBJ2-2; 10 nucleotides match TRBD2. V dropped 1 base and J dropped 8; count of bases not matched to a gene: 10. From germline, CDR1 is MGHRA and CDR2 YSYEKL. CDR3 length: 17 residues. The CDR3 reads CASSQVPAGGILGELFF. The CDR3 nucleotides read TGCGCCAGCAGCCAAGTTCCAGCGGGGGGGATCTTAGGGGAGCTGTTTTTT.

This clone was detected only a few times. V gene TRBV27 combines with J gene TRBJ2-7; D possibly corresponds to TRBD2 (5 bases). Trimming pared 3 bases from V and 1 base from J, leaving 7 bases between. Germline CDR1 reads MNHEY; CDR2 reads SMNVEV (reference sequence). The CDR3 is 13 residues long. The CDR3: CASSFSGSYEQYF. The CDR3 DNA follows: TGTGCCAGCAGTTTCAGCGGATCCTACGAGCAGTACTTC.

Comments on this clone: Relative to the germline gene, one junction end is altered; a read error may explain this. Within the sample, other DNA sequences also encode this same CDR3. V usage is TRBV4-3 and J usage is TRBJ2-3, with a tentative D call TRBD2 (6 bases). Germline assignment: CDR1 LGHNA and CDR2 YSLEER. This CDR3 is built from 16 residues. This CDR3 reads CASSQDRGRQRDTQYF. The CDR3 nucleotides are TGCGCCAGCAGTCAAGATCGGGGGAGGCAGAGAGATACGCAGTATTTT.

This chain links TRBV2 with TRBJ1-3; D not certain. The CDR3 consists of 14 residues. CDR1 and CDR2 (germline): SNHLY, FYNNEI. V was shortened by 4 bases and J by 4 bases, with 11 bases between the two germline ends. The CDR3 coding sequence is TGTGCCAGCAGTGTTCGCGGGGTGGGAAACACCATATATTTT. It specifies CASSVRGVGNTIYF.

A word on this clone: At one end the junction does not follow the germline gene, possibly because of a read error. CDR3 nucleotides: TGTGCCAGCAGCGCCGGGACTGGAGAAAGGAACTTC. Amino acid sequence: CASSAGTGERNF. This chain joins TRBV7-2 and TRBJ2-7; the D gene is possibly TRBD2 (6 bases). This CDR3 has 12 residues. Germline assignment: CDR1 SGHTA and CDR2 FQGNSA.

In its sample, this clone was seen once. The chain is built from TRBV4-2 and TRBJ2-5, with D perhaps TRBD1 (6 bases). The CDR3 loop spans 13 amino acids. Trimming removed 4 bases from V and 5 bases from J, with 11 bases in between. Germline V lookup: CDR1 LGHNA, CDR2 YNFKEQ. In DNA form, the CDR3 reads TGTGCCAGCAGCCCACAGGGCTTCGAGACCCAGTACTTC. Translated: CASSPQGFETQYF.

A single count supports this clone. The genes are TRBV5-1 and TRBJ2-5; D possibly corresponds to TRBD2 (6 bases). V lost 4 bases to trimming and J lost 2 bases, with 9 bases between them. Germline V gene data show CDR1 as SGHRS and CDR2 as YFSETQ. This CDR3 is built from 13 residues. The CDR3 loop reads CASSAGRQETQYF. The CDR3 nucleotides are TGCGCCAGCAGCGCGGGGCGGCAAGAGACCCAGTACTTC.

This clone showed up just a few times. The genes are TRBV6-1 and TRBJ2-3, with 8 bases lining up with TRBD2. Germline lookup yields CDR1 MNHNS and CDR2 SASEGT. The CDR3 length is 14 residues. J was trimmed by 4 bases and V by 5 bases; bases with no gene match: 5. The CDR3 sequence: CASSTGGPADTQYF. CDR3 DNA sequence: TGTGCCAGCAGTACGGGAGGGCCCGCAGATACGCAGTATTTT.

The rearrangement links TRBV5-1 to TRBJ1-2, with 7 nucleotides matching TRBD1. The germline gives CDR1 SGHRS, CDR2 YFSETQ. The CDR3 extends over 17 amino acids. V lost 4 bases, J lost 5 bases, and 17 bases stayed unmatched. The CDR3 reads CASSLGLTGASGYGYTF. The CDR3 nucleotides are TGCGCCAGCAGCCTGGGTCTTACAGGGGCCAGTGGGTATGGCTACACCTTC.